This note documents a single T cell receptor (beta chain) sequence. The method was immunoSEQ multiplex PCR; TCRdb's version includes in-frame clones alone and lacks a portion of them. The top ten hold about 3% of the sample, which has 350,000 to 450,000 clones, around 87% seen once. This sample is drawn from a study of blood T cell repertoires in COVID-19. The CDR3 is made up of 12 amino acids. V lost 10 bases, J lost 5 bases, and 4 bases stayed unmatched. Sequenced input: peripheral blood. The rearrangement links TRBV12-3 or TRBV12-4 to TRBJ1-2, with TRBD1 identical over 10 bases. The receptor comes from a human donor in a cohort sampled during active COVID-19. The CDR3 nucleotides read TGTGCCACCTGGGGACAGGGGTATGGCTACACCTTC. Encoded protein: CATWGQGYGYTF.